A single sample gave rise to the 2 T cell receptor beta chains below, sequenced in a study of blood T cell repertoires in COVID-19. Produced via immunoSEQ multiplex PCR; TCRdb's table is partial and in-frame only. The repertoire holds over 85,000 clones, with roughly 87% as singletons. The sequenced sample consisted of peripheral blood. All receptors derive from a woman aged 50 to 60 with COVID-19, enrolled during active disease.

V gene TRBV9 combines with J gene TRBJ1-2; 10 nucleotides line up with TRBD1. J gave up 4 bases and V 0 bases, and 9 bases lay outside the gene matches. The germline CDR1 and CDR2 sequences are SGDLS and YYNGEE. The CDR3 has 17 amino acids. The chain's CDR3 is CASSVGGPGQGSYGYTF. DNA of the CDR3: TGTGCCAGCAGCGTAGGGGGTCCGGGACAGGGGAGCTATGGCTACACCTTC. Based on the CDR3 plus reference TRBV9 and TRBJ1-2, the full variable domain is DSGVTQTPKHLITATGQRVTLRCSPRSGDLSVYWYQQSLDQGLQFLIQYYNGEERAKGNILERFSAQQFPDLHSELNLSSLELGDSALYFCASSVGGPGQGSYGYTFGSGTRLTVV.

The chain carries TRBV11-2 and TRBJ2-5; possible D gene TRBD1, 5 bases. The ends were cut back, 1 base at V and 0 bases at J, with 9 bases in the middle. Germline CDR1 and CDR2: SGHAT and FQNNGV. This CDR3 has 15 residues. The CDR3 nucleotides read TGTGCCAGCAGCTTAGGGCCAGGGTACCAAGAGACCCAGTACTTC. Translation gives CASSLGPGYQETQYF.